This TCR beta chain came from a study of T cells after yellow fever vaccination (dated by TCRdb to the late 2010s). A note on the overall study: Libraries from fractions with low cell numbers were prepared with the SMART-Seq v4 Ultra Low Input RNA kit. Two healthy male donors, one aged 18 to 30 and one aged 30 to 40 years, made up the cohort. Blood was drawn at multiple timepoints before and after primary and secondary immunization, with bulk PBMC replicates and cell subsets isolated. To follow T-cell clones before and after both primary and booster YFV17D yellow fever vaccination, bulk TCR alpha and beta repertoires underwent longitudinal sequencing.

Comments on this clonotype: It has no known antigen specificity. Base qualities were left out, and no much larger clone turns up one base away.

TCR cDNA was synthesized by 5'RACE template switching, which introduced a universal primer site and unique molecular identifiers. cDNA synthesis was primed from both the TCR alpha and TCR beta constant segments. Libraries were amplified in two PCR steps, with sample barcodes and sequencing adapters added in the second step. Sequencing of libraries was performed on Illumina HiSeq 2500 (2x100 bp) or NovaSeq (2x150 bp). On the authors' methods: Reads were demultiplexed and collapsed into UMI consensus sequences with MIGEC, and V(D)J alignment was performed with MiXCR. Vaccine-responding clonotypes were defined with edgeR using replicate PBMC samples, requiring FDR below 0.01 and a log2 fold change above 5 up to day 15. Bulk clonotypes were assigned CD4 or CD8 identity according to which sequenced CD4 or CD8 repertoire held them at higher abundance. TCRdb ran its own pipeline on the public reads, namely fastp trimming at Q25 and MiXCR clone calling, and kept in-frame beta chains. Rows are unified per CDR3 protein, each entry keeping the most common DNA and genes. The V and J calls shown here were made by TCRdb, not taken from the authors' results. In all, the sample holds about 220,000 distinct CDR3 sequences, and over 6.5% of those were seen once. The ten largest clones capture roughly 1% of the sample.

The sample's treatment or condition label, decoded: live attenuated yellow fever vaccine strain. A standard Ficoll-Paque protocol was used to isolate PBMCs from peripheral blood. CD4 and CD8 T-cell fractions were isolated with Dynabeads CD4 and CD8 positive selection kits. RNA was extracted with TriZol from bulk PBMCs, CD4 and CD8 fractions, and dextramer-positive and dextramer-negative fractions. Trimmed from V: 5 bases; trimmed from J: 5 bases; junction bases lacking a gene match: 10. The CDR3 goes from the cysteine to the phenylalanine over 16 residues. Only CDR3 DNA remains: 48 bases, in frame from the first base. For CDR1 and CDR2, the germline V gene (reference sequence) lists LNHNV and YYDKDF. Overall study results and their limits: Because only a couple of donors were included in the study, the extent to which the findings can be generalized is limited. Most clones expanded after primary vaccination were re-detected after the booster (96% of CD4 and more than 70% of CD8), suggesting broad memory maintenance. A small share of clonotypes was detected in both CD4 and CD8 compartments, with the overlap likely arising from convergent recombination. FACS-sorted repertoires could contain abundant contaminating clonotypes from the bulk population, so computational filtering was required. The secondary T-cell response was weaker than the primary response but faster, peaking on day 5 instead of day 15.

This receptor was taken from a man aged 25 to 40 who received the YFV17D yellow fever vaccine. The sequence joins TRBV15 to TRBJ1-5; 9 of the junction bases match TRBD1. The sample was CD4+ T cells sorted from PBMCs, taken on the day of the yellow fever booster vaccination. CDR3 sequence: CATSFDRGFLDQPQHF. The DNA reads as follows: TGTGCCACCAGCTTCGACAGGGGGTTTTTGGATCAGCCCCAGCATTTT.